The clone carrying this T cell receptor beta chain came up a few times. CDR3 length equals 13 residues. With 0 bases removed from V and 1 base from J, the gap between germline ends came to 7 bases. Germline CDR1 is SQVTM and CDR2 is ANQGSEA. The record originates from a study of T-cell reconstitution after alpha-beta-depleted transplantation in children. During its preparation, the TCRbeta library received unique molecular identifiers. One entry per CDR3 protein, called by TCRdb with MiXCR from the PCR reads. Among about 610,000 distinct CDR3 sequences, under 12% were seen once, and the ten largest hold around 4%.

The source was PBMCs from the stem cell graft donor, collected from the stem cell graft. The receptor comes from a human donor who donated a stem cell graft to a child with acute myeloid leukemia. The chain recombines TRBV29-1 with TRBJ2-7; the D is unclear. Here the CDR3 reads CSVEEGLSYEQYF. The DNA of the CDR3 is TGCAGCGTTGAAGAAGGGTTGTCCTACGAGCAGTACTTC.